This TCR beta chain was sequenced during a study of ipilimumab plus nivolumab after autologous stem cell transplantation. TCRdb's copy holds only in-frame clones and misses some; the assay was immunoSEQ multiplex PCR. This table holds around 21,000 clones, around 80% found once. The ends were cut back, 5 bases at V and 0 bases at J, with 11 bases in the middle. CDR3 length equals 15 residues. CDR1 is LNHNV, CDR2 YYDKDF, per germline (reference sequence). The TCR originated in a male donor with diffuse large B-cell lymphoma. Specimen: PBMCs, collected in a trial of ipilimumab plus nivolumab as post-transplant consolidation. The V call is TRBV15, the J call TRBJ1-3; D is undetermined. CDR3 DNA sequence: TGTGCCACCAGCCAGCGACTGTACTCTGGAAACACCATATATTTT. It specifies CATSQRLYSGNTIYF.